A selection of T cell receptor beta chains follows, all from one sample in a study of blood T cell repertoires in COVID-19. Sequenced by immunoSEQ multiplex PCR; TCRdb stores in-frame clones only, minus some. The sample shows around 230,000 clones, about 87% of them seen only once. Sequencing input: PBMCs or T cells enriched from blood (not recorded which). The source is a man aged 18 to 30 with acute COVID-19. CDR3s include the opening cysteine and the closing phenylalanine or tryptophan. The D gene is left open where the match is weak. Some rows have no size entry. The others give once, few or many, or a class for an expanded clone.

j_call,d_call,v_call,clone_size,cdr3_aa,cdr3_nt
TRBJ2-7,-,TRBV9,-,CARRNARETYEQYF,TGTGCCAGACGAAACGCCCGGGAAACCTACGAGCAGTACTTC
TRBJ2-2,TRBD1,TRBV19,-,CASRMQGAGELFF,TGTGCCAGTAGGATGCAGGGGGCCGGGGAGCTGTTTTTT
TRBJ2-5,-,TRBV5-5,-,CASSLVKRQETQYF,TGTGCCAGCAGCTTGGTAAAGCGGCAAGAGACCCAGTACTTC
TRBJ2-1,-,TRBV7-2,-,CASSLAYSGNSYNEQFF,TGTGCCAGCAGCTTAGCTTATAGCGGAAACTCCTACAATGAGCAGTTCTTC
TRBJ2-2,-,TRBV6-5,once,CASSPGVNTGELFF,TGTGCCAGCAGCCCAGGGGTGAACACCGGGGAGCTGTTTTTT
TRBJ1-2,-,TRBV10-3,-,CAIRTVAGGHYGYTF,TGTGCCATCAGAACGGTGGCGGGGGGGCACTATGGCTACACCTTC
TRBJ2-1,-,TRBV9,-,CASSVGSGFYEQFF,TGTGCCAGCAGCGTGGGCTCGGGGTTCTATGAGCAGTTCTTC
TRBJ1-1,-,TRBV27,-,CASSFGQGNTEAFF,TGTGCCAGCAGTTTCGGGCAGGGGAACACTGAAGCTTTCTTT
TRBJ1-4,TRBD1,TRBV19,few,CASSMRTGDNEKLFF,TGTGCCAGTAGTATGAGGACAGGCGATAATGAAAAACTGTTTTTT
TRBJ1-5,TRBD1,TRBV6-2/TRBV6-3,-,CASSRGQGAGQPQHF,TGTGCCAGCAGCCGAGGGCAGGGGGCCGGTCAGCCCCAGCATTTT
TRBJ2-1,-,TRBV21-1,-,CASRTSGNEQFF,TGTGCCAGCAGGACTAGCGGAAATGAGCAGTTCTTC
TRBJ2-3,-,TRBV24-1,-,CATSDLGGAGTDTQYF,TGTGCCACCAGTGATTTAGGAGGGGCAGGCACAGATACGCAGTATTTT
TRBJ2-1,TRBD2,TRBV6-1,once,CASSELAGLGNEQFF,TGTGCCAGCAGTGAACTAGCGGGATTGGGTAATGAGCAGTTCTTC
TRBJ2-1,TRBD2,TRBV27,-,CASSAPRREKYNEQFF,TGTGCCAGCAGTGCCCCACGGCGGGAGAAATACAATGAGCAGTTCTTC